Detailed here is one T cell receptor (beta chain). Antigen specificity is unknown. The data originate from a study of beta chain features in type 1 diabetes. General study findings and limits: Type 1 diabetes patients showed fewer insertions and more deletions at VDJ junctions. Patients with Type 1 diabetes showed moderately but significantly shorter TCRB CDR3s in all four CD4+ subsets. PCR might pick shorter templates more often, in the same way for patients and controls.

Expressed TCRB transcripts got sequenced, as all isolated RNA was reverse transcribed. The average output of naive, central memory and regulatory T cell samples was about 3.3 million reads. The protocol was immunoSEQ multiplex PCR, while the TCRdb copy is restricted to in-frame clones and leaves out a portion. The repertoire holds a few hundred thousand clones, with around a fifth as singletons. Sequences were obtained from naive CD4+ T cells from blood. The receptor was isolated from a woman aged 18-29 years in good health.

CDR3: CSVEGGGELETQYF. CDR3 nucleotide sequence: TGCAGCGTTGAAGGGGGGGGAGAGTTGGAGACCCAGTACTTC. The V and J genes are TRBV29-1 and TRBJ2-5; 7 bases are shared with TRBD2. The CDR3 sequence is 14 residues long. Germline lookup yields CDR1 SQVTM and CDR2 ANQGSEA. With 1 base clipped from V and 5 bases from J, the junction kept 7 bases outside the gene matches.